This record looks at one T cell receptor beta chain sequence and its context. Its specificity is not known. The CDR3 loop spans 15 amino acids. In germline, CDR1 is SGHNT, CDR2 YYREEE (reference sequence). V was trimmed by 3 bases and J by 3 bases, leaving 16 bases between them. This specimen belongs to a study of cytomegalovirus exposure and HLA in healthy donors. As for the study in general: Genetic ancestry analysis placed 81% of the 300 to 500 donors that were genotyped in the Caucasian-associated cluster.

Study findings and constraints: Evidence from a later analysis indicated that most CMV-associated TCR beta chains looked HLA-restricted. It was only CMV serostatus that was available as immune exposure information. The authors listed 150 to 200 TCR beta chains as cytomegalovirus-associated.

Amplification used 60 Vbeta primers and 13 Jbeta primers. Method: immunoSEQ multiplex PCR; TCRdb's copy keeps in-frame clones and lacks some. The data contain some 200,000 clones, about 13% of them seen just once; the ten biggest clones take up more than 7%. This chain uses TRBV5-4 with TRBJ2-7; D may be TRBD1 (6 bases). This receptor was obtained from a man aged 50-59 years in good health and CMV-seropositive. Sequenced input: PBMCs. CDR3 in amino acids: CASSYRATGNYEQYF. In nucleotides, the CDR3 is TGTGCCAGCAGCTACAGGGCCACGGGTAACTACGAGCAGTACTTC.